The 29 T cell receptor beta chains in this list originate from one sample, sequenced in a study of blood T cell repertoires in COVID-19. Sequenced by immunoSEQ multiplex PCR; TCRdb stores in-frame clones only, minus some. In the table there are 100,000 to 150,000 clones, more than 70% of which are singletons. The sample was peripheral blood. The receptors derive from a woman aged 55-70 years with acute or convalescent COVID-19.

This chain uses TRBV19 with TRBJ1-1; 9 bases align to TRBD1. Germline-derived CDR1 and CDR2 are LNHDA and SQIVND (reference sequence). The CDR3 has 14 residues. The junction had 3 bases not matched to a gene; V was cut back by 6 bases and J by 1 base. The CDR3, as DNA: TGTGCCAGTAGGACGACAGGGGGGAACACTGAAGCTTTCTTT. Translation: CASRTTGGNTEAFF. Using reference TRBV19 and TRBJ1-1 for the parts outside the CDR3, the full variable domain is DGGITQSPKYLFRKEGQNVTLSCEQNLNHDAMYWYRQDPGQGLRLIYYSQIVNDFQKGDIAEGYSVSREKKESFPLTVTSAQKNPTAFYLCASRTTGGNTEAFFGQGTRLTVV.

This clone was observed a single time. The same CDR3 also results from other DNA sequences found in this sample. The chain combines TRBV24-1 with TRBJ1-5, with D uncertain. The V end lost 2 bases, the J end lost 5 bases, and 3 bases lay between the germline ends. CDR3 length: 12 amino acids. The germline V gene has CDR1 KGHDR and CDR2 SFDVKD. The CDR3 DNA sequence: TGTGCCACCAGTGATTCAGATCAGCCCCAGCATTTT. As protein: CATSDSDQPQHF.

The chain employs TRBV19 and TRBJ2-7; D remains ambiguous. This CDR3 is built from 10 residues. Germline CDR1 and CDR2: LNHDA and SQIVND (reference sequence). Trimming shortened V by 9 bases and J by 7 bases, and 10 bases separated the two germline ends. CDR3 sequence: CARRLPEQYF. The CDR3 region has the DNA TGTGCCAGGAGGCTGCCGGAGCAGTACTTC. The full variable domain, rest sourced from reference TRBV19 and TRBJ2-7, is DGGITQSPKYLFRKEGQNVTLSCEQNLNHDAMYWYRQDPGQGLRLIYYSQIVNDFQKGDIAEGYSVSREKKESFPLTVTSAQKNPTAFYLCARRLPEQYFGPGTRLTVT.

This clone appeared once. The chain joins TRBV19 to TRBJ1-5, with D hard to call. The V end lost 1 base, the J end lost 7 bases, and 8 bases lay between the germline ends. Germline lookup yields CDR1 LNHDA and CDR2 SQIVND (reference sequence). The CDR3 extends over 13 amino acids. The CDR3 DNA follows: TGTGCCAGTAGTATAGGAGGCGGACAGCCCCAGCATTTT. Translating gives CASSIGGGQPQHF.

The chain couples TRBV19 to TRBJ2-1, with 9 positions matching TRBD1. From germline, CDR1 is LNHDA and CDR2 SQIVND (reference sequence). The length of the CDR3 is 14 residues. This CDR3 is CVPPGGQGKNEQFF. As DNA, the CDR3 is TGTGTCCCCCCAGGGGGACAGGGAAAAAATGAGCAGTTCTTC. Looking up the rest from reference TRBV19 and TRBJ2-1 gives the full variable domain: DGGITQSPKYLFRKEGQNVTLSCEQNLNHDAMYWYRQDPGQGLRLIYYSQIVNDFQKGDIAEGYSVSREKKESFPLTVTSAQKNPTAFYLCVPPGGQGKNEQFFGPGTRLTVL.

This chain connects TRBV6-5 to TRBJ1-5; D is ambiguous. The germline V gene encodes CDR1 MNHEY and CDR2 SVGAGI. The V and J ends lost 2 bases and 1 base respectively, with 6 bases between them. CDR3 length: 14 amino acids. CDR3 residues: CASSYAASNQPQHF. The CDR3 bases are TGTGCCAGCAGTTACGCGGCAAGCAATCAGCCCCAGCATTTT.

The chain uses TRBV6-1 and TRBJ1-5; D unresolved. CDR3 length: 13 amino acids. Germline CDR1 is MNHNS and CDR2 is SASEGT. V gave up 2 bases and J gave up 5 bases, with 7 bases separating them. CDR3 in amino acids: CASSESGDQPQHF. The CDR3 nucleotides read TGTGCCAGCAGTGAATCCGGGGATCAGCCCCAGCATTTT.

The chain combines TRBV10-1 with TRBJ2-2, with D perhaps matching TRBD1 (6 bases). Germline CDR1 WNHNN, CDR2 SYGVQD (reference sequence). V was cut by 4 bases and J by 5 bases, with 14 bases left in between. CDR3 length equals 15 residues. The CDR3 coding sequence is TGCGCCAGCAGTGCTGCGGGTAGGGGGACCGGGGAGCTGTTTTTT. Residues: CASSAAGRGTGELFF.

The chain couples TRBV11-2 to TRBJ2-2; 7 bases are shared with TRBD2. This CDR3 spans 17 amino acids. The germline V gene encodes CDR1 SGHAT and CDR2 FQNNGV. Trimming cost V 0 bases and J 0 bases; bases outside gene matches: 4. CDR3 region: CASSLDGAGSNTGELFF. The CDR3 DNA sequence: TGTGCCAGCAGCTTAGACGGAGCGGGGTCGAACACCGGGGAGCTGTTTTTT. The full variable domain, completed using reference TRBV11-2 and TRBJ2-2, is EAGVAQSPRYKIIEKRQSVAFWCNPISGHATLYWYQQILGQGPKLLIQFQNNGVVDDSQLPKDRFSAERLKGVDSTLKIQPAKLEDSAVYLCASSLDGAGSNTGELFFGEGSRLTVL.

This clone came up once. The chain uses TRBV7-6 and TRBJ1-1, with D unresolved. This CDR3 region has 11 residues. Trimming took off 3 bases at V and 4 bases at J, with 3 bases between the two ends. Germline V gene data show CDR1 as SGHVS and CDR2 as FNYEAQ. Here the CDR3 DNA reads TGTGCCAGCAGCTTGAGCACTGAAGCTTTCTTT. It encodes CASSLSTEAFF.

V usage is TRBV7-9 and J usage is TRBJ2-7; TRBD1 agrees at 7 bases. The CDR3 extends over 10 amino acids. The germline V gene encodes CDR1 SEHNR and CDR2 FQNEAQ (reference sequence). CDR3 amino acids: CASSTRQGSV. The CDR3 DNA is TGTGCCAGCAGCACTCGACAGGGCTCCGTC.

The CDR3 region is CASSQGLAGGTDTQYF. CDR3 nucleotide sequence: TGTGCCAGCAGCCAAGGACTAGCGGGAGGTACAGATACGCAGTATTTT. The rearrangement links TRBV7-3 to TRBJ2-3; TRBD2 matches 14 bases. Germline V gene sequence: CDR1 SGHTA, CDR2 FQGTGA. V lost 5 bases, J lost 3 bases, and 4 bases stayed unmatched. There are 16 residues in the CDR3.

In regard to this clone: Distinct nucleotide sequences in the sample also encode this CDR3. The rearrangement links TRBV11-3 to TRBJ1-1; the D gene is possibly TRBD1 (6 bases). CDR3 length: 13 residues. CDR1 SGHNT and CDR2 YENEEA come from the germline V gene. V lost 5 bases and J 0 bases, leaving 7 bases between the germline ends. The CDR3 nucleotides are TGTGCCAGCAGCCAGGGGTTGAACACTGAAGCTTTCTTT. It translates to CASSQGLNTEAFF.

This chain links TRBV11-2 with TRBJ2-2; TRBD2 is a possible D gene (6 bases). Trimming pared 3 bases from V and 1 base from J, leaving 6 bases between. This CDR3 has 14 residues. The germline gives CDR1 SGHAT, CDR2 FQNNGV. The CDR3 DNA is TGTGCCAGCAGCTTGGAGGGGAACACCGGGGAGCTGTTTTTT. Amino acids: CASSLEGNTGELFF.

The genes are TRBV6-1 and TRBJ2-1; 7 nucleotides agree with TRBD2. Germline trimming cut 4 bases from V and 3 bases from J; bases unmatched to any gene: 9. Per germline, CDR1 MNHNS and CDR2 SASEGT. CDR3 length equals 16 residues. The CDR3 loop reads CASSARVAGVYNEQFF. The CDR3 nucleotides read TGTGCCAGCAGTGCCCGGGTGGCGGGGGTCTACAATGAGCAGTTCTTC.

This chain joins TRBV28 and TRBJ1-1; maybe TRBD1 (6 bases). In germline, CDR1 is MDHEN, CDR2 SYDVKM. Between the trimmed V and J ends, which lost 8 bases and 2 bases, there was a span of 12 bases. The CDR3 has 13 amino acids. CDR3 loop: CASFLRGNTEAFF. The CDR3 bases are TGTGCCAGCTTCCTCAGGGGTAACACTGAAGCTTTCTTT.

V is TRBV15 and J is TRBJ2-1, with D maybe TRBD2 (6 bases). V gave up 1 base and J gave up 5 bases, with 9 bases separating them. The CDR3 consists of 14 residues. Looked up from germline, CDR1 is LNHNV and CDR2 is YYDKDF (reference sequence). The CDR3 DNA reads as TGTGCCACCAGCAGAGTGGGGGGAGACAATGAGCAGTTCTTC. It codes for CATSRVGGDNEQFF.

This chain links TRBV11-3 with TRBJ2-3; the match to TRBD2 covers 12 bases. The CDR3 spans 14 residues. The J segment lost 1 base and the V segment lost 8 bases, leaving 1 base of the junction unmatched. Per germline, CDR1 SGHNT and CDR2 YENEEA. The CDR3 is CASRTSGGTDTQYF. In DNA, the CDR3 is TGTGCCAGCCGGACTAGCGGGGGCACAGATACGCAGTATTTT.

This CDR3 reads CASSFLVLPGAPSTDTQYF. The CDR3 bases are TGTGCCAGCAGTTTCCTGGTCCTACCAGGGGCCCCTAGCACAGATACGCAGTATTTT. The V call is TRBV27, the J call TRBJ2-3, with D maybe TRBD1 (6 bases). This CDR3 contains 19 residues. Germline V gene data show CDR1 as MNHEY and CDR2 as SMNVEV (reference sequence). V was trimmed by 3 bases and J by 0 bases, leaving 22 bases between them.

The chain employs TRBV4-1 and TRBJ2-1; 10 bases map to TRBD2. Germline V gives CDR1 MGHRA, CDR2 YSYEKL. The CDR3 consists of 19 residues. The V gene end was trimmed by 0 bases and the J gene end by 5 bases; junction bases not matched to a gene: 13. The CDR3 sequence: CASSQDGTSGRVHHNEQFF. As DNA, the CDR3 is TGCGCCAGCAGCCAAGATGGGACCAGCGGGAGGGTTCACCACAATGAGCAGTTCTTC.

The CDR3 region has the DNA TGTGCCAGCAATGGACTAGCAGCTAGCACAGATACGCAGTATTTT. Amino acid sequence: CASNGLAASTDTQYF. The chain joins TRBV2 to TRBJ2-3, with 8 bases lining up with TRBD2. Trimming at V came to 7 bases and at J to 0 bases, leaving 6 bases not matched to a gene. The germline CDR1 and CDR2 sequences are SNHLY and FYNNEI. The CDR3 length is 15 residues.

The chain combines TRBV6-5 with TRBJ1-4; D uncertain. Germline assignment: CDR1 MNHEY and CDR2 SVGAGI. The CDR3 contains 14 residues. The V and J ends lost 8 bases and 0 bases respectively, with 10 bases between them. CDR3 in DNA: TGTGCCAGCGGCGCCAGGACAACTAATGAAAAACTGTTTTTT. It is translated as CASGARTTNEKLFF.

This clone was counted once. V is TRBV7-9 and J is TRBJ1-2; 9 bases are shared with TRBD1. The CDR3 is 19 residues long. After removal of 4 bases from V and 3 bases from J, the junction contained 18 bases not matched to a gene. Germline values: CDR1 SEHNR, CDR2 FQNEAQ (reference sequence). The CDR3 spells CASSSFRRDRVRKDYGYTF. The CDR3 DNA reads as TGTGCCAGCAGCTCTTTCCGCCGGGACAGGGTTCGTAAGGACTATGGCTACACCTTC.

The chain has TRBV24-1 and TRBJ2-2; TRBD2 matches at 8 bases. This CDR3 has 16 amino acids. CDR1 is KGHDR, CDR2 SFDVKD, per germline. V lost 4 bases, J lost 0 bases, and 3 bases stayed unmatched. In nucleotides, the CDR3 is TGTGCCACCAGTGAGTCGGGACTAGCGAACACCGGGGAGCTGTTTTTT. It codes for CATSESGLANTGELFF.

The chain is built from TRBV6-1 and TRBJ1-1; D uncertain. The CDR3 totals 14 residues. V lost 3 bases and J lost 0, with 8 bases in between. Germline values: CDR1 MNHNS, CDR2 SASEGT. For the CDR3, the DNA is TGTGCCAGCAGTGAGACAAACATGAACACTGAAGCTTTCTTT. Translating it yields CASSETNMNTEAFF.

This clone was observed a handful of times. The chain recombines TRBV19 with TRBJ1-5, with 8 bases fitting TRBD1. The CDR3 is made up of 13 amino acids. Germline CDR1 and CDR2: LNHDA and SQIVND (reference sequence). Trimming cost V 4 bases and J 7 bases; bases outside gene matches: 3. The CDR3 loop reads CASSTDRGQPQHF. The CDR3 DNA is TGTGCCAGTAGTACCGACAGGGGCCAGCCCCAGCATTTT.

The chain joins TRBV9 to TRBJ2-7; D unresolved. Germline V CDR1 and CDR2: SGDLS, YYNGEE. V was trimmed by 0 bases and J by 6 bases, leaving 4 bases between them. CDR3 length: 11 residues. The CDR3 DNA reads as TGTGCCAGCAGCGTAGTCGGCGAGCAGTACGTC. As protein: CASSVVGEQYV.

The V call is TRBV9, the J call TRBJ2-1; 11 bases map to TRBD2. CDR1 is SGDLS and CDR2 is YYNGEE in the germline V gene. With 0 bases clipped from V and 7 bases from J, the junction kept 3 bases outside the gene matches. The CDR3 extends over 15 amino acids. CDR3 in amino acids: CASSVGLAGLNEQFF. The CDR3 nucleotides read TGTGCCAGCAGCGTAGGACTAGCGGGATTGAATGAGCAGTTCTTC. Looking up the rest from reference TRBV9 and TRBJ2-1 gives the full variable domain: DSGVTQTPKHLITATGQRVTLRCSPRSGDLSVYWYQQSLDQGLQFLIQYYNGEERAKGNILERFSAQQFPDLHSELNLSSLELGDSALYFCASSVGLAGLNEQFFGPGTRLTVL.

The V gene is TRBV29-1, the J gene TRBJ2-5, with D unclear. CDR3 length equals 11 residues. Germline CDR1 and CDR2: SQVTM and ANQGSEA. CDR3 sequence (DNA): TGCACCGCGCAGATACAAGAGACCCAGTACTTC. Amino acids: CTAQIQETQYF.